The following is a T cell receptor beta chain sequence with its context. Its cognate antigen is unknown. Using immunoSEQ multiplex PCR, the repertoire was profiled, and TCRdb retains in-frame clones only, with some absent. The data contain over 60,000 clones, about 90% of them singletons. This entry belongs to a study of OX40 agonist ivuxolimab in advanced cancers. In the study overall: Intravenous ivuxolimab at 0.01 to 10 mg/kg was given to patients every 2 weeks. Every patient in dose escalation had hepatocellular carcinoma, melanoma, renal cell or head and neck cancer.

Study results and limitations: Clones of CD4+ and CD8+ blood T cells grew by week 6 at doses of 0.1 to 3.0 mg/kg. Relative to CD4+ cells, CD8+ T cells on average had more expanded clones.

Germline V gene sequence: CDR1 MNHNS, CDR2 SASEGT. The CDR3 contains 13 residues. The V gene lost 2 bases and the J gene lost 0 bases, with 2 bases spanning the gap. The source was CD4+ or CD8+ T cells sorted from blood, collected in a trial of the OX40 agonist ivuxolimab. V usage is TRBV6-1 and J usage is TRBJ2-4, with D unresolved. This clonotype was obtained from an adult with an advanced solid tumor such as melanoma, head and neck, liver or kidney cancer. The CDR3 region is CASSELAKNIQYF. DNA for the CDR3: TGTGCCAGCAGTGAATTAGCCAAAAACATTCAGTACTTC.